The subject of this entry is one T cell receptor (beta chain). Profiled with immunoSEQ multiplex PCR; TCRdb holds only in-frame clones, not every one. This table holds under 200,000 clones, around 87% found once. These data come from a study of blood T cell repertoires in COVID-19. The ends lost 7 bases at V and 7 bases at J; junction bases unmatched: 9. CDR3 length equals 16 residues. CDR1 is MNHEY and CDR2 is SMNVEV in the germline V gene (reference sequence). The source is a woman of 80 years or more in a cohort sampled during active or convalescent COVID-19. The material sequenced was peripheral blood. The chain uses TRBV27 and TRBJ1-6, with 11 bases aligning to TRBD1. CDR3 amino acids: CASTRDRGVLNSPLHF. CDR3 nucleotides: TGTGCCAGCACCCGGGACAGGGGGGTTTTAAATTCACCCCTCCACTTT.